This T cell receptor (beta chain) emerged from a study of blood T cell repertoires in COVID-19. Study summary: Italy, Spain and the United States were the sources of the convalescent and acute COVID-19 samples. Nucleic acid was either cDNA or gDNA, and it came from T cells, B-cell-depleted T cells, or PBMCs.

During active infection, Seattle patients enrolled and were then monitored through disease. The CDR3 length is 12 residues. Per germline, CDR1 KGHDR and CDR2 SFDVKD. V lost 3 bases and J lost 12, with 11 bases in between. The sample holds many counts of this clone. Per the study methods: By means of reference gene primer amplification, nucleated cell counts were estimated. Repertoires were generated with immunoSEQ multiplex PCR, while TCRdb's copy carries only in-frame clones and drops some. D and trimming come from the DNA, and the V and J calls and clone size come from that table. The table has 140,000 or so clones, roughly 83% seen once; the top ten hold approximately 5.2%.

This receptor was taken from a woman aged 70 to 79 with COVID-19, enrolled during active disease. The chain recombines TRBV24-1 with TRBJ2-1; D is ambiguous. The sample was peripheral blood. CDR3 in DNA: TGTGCCACCAGTGATCCCCTGTCCGGGCAGTTCTTC. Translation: CATSDPLSGQFF.